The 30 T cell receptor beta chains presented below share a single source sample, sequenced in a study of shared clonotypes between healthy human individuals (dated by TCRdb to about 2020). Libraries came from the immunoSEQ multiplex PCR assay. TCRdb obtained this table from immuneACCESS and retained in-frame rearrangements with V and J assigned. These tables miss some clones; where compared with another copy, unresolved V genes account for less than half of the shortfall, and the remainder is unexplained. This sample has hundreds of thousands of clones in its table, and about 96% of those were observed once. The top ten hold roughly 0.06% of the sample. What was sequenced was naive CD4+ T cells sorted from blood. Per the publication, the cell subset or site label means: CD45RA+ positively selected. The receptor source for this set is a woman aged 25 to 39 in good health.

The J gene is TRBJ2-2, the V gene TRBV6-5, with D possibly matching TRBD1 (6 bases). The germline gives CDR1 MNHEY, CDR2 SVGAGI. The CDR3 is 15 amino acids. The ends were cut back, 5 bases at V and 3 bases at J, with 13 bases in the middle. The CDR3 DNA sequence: TGTGCCAGCAGTCAGAGTTACAGGGACACCGGGGAGCTGTTTTTT. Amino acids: CASSQSYRDTGELFF.

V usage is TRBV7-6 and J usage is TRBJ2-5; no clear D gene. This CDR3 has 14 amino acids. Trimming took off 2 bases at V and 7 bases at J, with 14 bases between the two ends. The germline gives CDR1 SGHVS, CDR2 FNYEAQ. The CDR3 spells CASSLPQGIGTQYF. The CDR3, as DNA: TGTGCCAGCAGCTTACCCCAAGGAATAGGGACCCAGTACTTC.

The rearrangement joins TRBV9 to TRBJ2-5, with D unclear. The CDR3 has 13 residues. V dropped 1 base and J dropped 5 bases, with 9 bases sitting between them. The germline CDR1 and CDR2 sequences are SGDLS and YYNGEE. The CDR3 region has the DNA TGTGCCAGCAGCGTATTGGACGGGGAGACCCAGTACTTC. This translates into CASSVLDGETQYF.

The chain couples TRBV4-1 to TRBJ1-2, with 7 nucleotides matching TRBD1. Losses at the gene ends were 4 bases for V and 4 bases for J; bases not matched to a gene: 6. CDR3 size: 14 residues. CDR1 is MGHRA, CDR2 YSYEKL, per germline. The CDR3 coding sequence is TGCGCCAGCAGCCGAGTGGGACAGATCTATGGCTACACCTTC. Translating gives CASSRVGQIYGYTF.

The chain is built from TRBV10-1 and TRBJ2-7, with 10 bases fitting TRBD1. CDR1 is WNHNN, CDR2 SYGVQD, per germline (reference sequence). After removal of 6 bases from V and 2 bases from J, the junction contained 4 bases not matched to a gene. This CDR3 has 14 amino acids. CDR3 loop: CASRGDRGPYEQYF. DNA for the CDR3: TGCGCCAGCAGGGGCGACAGGGGGCCCTACGAGCAGTACTTC.

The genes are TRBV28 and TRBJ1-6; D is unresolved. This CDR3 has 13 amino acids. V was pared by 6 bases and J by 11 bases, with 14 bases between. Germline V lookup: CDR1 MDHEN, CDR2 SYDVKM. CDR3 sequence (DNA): TGTGCCAGCAGCCCCTCGAACAGCGCACCCCTCCACTTT. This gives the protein CASSPSNSAPLHF.

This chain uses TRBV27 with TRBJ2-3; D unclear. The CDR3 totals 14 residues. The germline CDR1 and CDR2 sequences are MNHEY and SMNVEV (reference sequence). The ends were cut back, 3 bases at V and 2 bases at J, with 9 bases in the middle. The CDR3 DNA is TGTGCCAGCAGTTTGGCTGAATACACAGATACGCAGTATTTT. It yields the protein CASSLAEYTDTQYF.

CDR3 bases: TGTGCCAGCAGCTTGGCCCCCCCATCCGGGGGCTACACCTTC. Its translation: CASSLAPPSGGYTF. The gene calls are TRBV5-5 and TRBJ1-2, with D unclear. V lost 0 bases and J lost 8, with 14 bases in between. The CDR3 has 14 amino acids. Looked up from germline, CDR1 is SGHKS and CDR2 is YYEKEE (reference sequence).

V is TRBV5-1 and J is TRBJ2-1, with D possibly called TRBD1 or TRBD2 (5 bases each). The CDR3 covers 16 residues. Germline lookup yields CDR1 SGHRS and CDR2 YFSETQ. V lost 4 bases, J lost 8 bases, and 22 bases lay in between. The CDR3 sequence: CASSPNPGPQGDEQFF. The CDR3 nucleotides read TGCGCCAGCAGCCCTAACCCGGGACCTCAGGGCGATGAGCAGTTCTTC.

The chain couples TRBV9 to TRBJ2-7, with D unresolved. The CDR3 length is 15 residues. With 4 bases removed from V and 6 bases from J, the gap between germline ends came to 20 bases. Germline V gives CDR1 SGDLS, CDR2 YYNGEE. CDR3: CASSPTSPPLGEQYF. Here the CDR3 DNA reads TGTGCCAGCAGCCCAACTTCACCTCCTTTGGGCGAGCAGTACTTC.

The CDR3 DNA sequence: TGTGCCAGTAGTTCCGGGACAGGGGCCTTTAATGAAAAACTGTTTTTT. Translating gives CASSSGTGAFNEKLFF. V and J are TRBV19 and TRBJ1-4; 10 bases match TRBD1. This CDR3 has 16 residues. The V segment lost 5 bases and the J segment 4 bases; nucleotides outside the gene matches: 7. Germline CDR1 LNHDA, CDR2 SQIVND (reference sequence).

The CDR3 loop is CASNGPGQGREETQYF. In nucleotides, the CDR3 is TGTGCCAGCAATGGACCGGGACAGGGGAGGGAAGAGACCCAGTACTTC. The chain carries TRBV25-1 and TRBJ2-5, with 10 nucleotides matching TRBD1. V lost 7 bases to trimming and J lost 3 bases; unmatched junction nucleotides: 11. Germline loops: CDR1 MGHDK, CDR2 SYGVNS. The CDR3 length is 16 residues.

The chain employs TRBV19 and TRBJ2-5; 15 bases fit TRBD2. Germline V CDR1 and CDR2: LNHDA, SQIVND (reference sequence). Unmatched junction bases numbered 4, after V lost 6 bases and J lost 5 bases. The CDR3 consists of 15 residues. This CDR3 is CASRAGTSGGETQYF. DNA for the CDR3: TGTGCCAGTAGGGCCGGGACTAGCGGGGGGGAGACCCAGTACTTC.

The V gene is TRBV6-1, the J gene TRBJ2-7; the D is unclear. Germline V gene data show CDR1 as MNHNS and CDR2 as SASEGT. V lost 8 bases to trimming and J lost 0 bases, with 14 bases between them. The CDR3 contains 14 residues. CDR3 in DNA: TGTGCCAGCTCATTCCTCTCCCGCTCCTACGAGCAGTACTTC. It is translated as CASSFLSRSYEQYF.

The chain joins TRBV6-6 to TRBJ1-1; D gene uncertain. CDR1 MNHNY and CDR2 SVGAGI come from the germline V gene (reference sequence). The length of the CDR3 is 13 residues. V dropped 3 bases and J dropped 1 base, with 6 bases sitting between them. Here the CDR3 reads CASSYQRNTEAFF. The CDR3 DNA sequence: TGTGCCAGCAGTTATCAGAGGAACACTGAAGCTTTCTTT.

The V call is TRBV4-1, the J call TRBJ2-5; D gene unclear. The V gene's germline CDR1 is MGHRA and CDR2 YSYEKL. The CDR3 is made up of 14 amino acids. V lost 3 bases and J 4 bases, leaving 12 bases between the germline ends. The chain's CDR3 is CASSHPPSPETQYF. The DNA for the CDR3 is TGCGCCAGCAGCCACCCCCCAAGCCCAGAGACCCAGTACTTC.

This chain's CDR3 is CASSPRREKDYNEQFF. CDR3 DNA sequence: TGTGCCAGCAGCCCCCGCCGGGAGAAAGACTACAATGAGCAGTTCTTC. This chain links TRBV7-9 with TRBJ2-1; weak D call: TRBD2 (6 bases). This CDR3 region has 16 residues. The V gene lost 5 bases and the J gene lost 3 bases, with 17 bases spanning the gap. Germline V lookup: CDR1 SEHNR, CDR2 FQNEAQ (reference sequence). The full variable domain, its missing parts supplied by reference TRBV7-9 and TRBJ2-1, is DTGVSQNPRHKITKRGQNVTFRCDPISEHNRLYWYRQTLGQGPEFLTYFQNEAQLEKSRLLSDRFSAERPKGSFSTLEIQRTEQGDSAMYLCASSPRREKDYNEQFFGPGTRLTVL.

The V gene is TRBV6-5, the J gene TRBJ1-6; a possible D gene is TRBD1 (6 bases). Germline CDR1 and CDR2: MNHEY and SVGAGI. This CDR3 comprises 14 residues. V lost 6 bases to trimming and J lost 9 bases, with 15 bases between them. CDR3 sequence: CASRGGQGFSPLHF. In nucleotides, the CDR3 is TGTGCCAGCAGAGGAGGGCAGGGGTTTTCACCCCTCCACTTT.

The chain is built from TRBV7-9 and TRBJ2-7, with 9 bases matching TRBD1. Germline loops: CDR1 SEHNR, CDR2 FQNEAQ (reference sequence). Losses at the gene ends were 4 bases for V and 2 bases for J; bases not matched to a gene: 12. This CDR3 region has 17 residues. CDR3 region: CASSSIGTGQGTYEQYF. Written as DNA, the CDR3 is TGTGCCAGCAGCTCCATAGGGACGGGACAGGGCACCTACGAGCAGTACTTC.

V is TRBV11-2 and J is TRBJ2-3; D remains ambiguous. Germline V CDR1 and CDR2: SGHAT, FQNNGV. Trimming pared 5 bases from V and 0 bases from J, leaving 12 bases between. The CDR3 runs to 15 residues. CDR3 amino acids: CASSPRLDSTDTQYF. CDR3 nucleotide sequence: TGTGCCAGCAGCCCCCGGCTGGATAGCACAGATACGCAGTATTTT. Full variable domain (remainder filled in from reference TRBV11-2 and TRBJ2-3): EAGVAQSPRYKIIEKRQSVAFWCNPISGHATLYWYQQILGQGPKLLIQFQNNGVVDDSQLPKDRFSAERLKGVDSTLKIQPAKLEDSAVYLCASSPRLDSTDTQYFGPGTRLTVL.

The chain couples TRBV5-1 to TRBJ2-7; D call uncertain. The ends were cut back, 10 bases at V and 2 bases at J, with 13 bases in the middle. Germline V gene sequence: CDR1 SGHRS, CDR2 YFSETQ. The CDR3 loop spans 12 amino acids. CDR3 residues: CAGSREAYEQYF. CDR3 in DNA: TGCGCCGGCTCGCGCGAGGCCTACGAGCAGTACTTC. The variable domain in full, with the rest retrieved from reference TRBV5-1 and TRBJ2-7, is KAGVTQTPRYLIKTRGQQVTLSCSPISGHRSVSWYQQTPGQGLQFLFEYFSETQRNKGNFPGRFSGRQFSNSRSEMNVSTLELGDSALYLCAGSREAYEQYFGPGTRLTVT.

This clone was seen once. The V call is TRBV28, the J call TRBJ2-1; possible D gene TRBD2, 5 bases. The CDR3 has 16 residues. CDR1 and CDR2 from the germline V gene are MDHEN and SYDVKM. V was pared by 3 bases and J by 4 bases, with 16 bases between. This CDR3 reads CASSFQSGLTYNEQFF. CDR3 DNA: TGTGCCAGCAGTTTTCAATCAGGACTGACTTACAATGAGCAGTTCTTC.

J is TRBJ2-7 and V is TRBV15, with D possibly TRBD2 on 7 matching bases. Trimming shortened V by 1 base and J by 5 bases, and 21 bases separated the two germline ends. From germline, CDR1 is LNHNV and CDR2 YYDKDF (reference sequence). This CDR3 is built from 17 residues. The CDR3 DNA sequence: TGTGCCACCAGCAGAGCTAAGGGGGGGTATATGGCCGACGAGCAGTACTTC. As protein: CATSRAKGGYMADEQYF.

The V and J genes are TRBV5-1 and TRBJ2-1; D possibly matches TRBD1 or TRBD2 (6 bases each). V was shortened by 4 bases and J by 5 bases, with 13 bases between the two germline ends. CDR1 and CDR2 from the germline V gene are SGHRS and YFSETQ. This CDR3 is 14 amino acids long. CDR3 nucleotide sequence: TGCGCCAGCAGCGGGGGCGGGGCGCACAATGAGCAGTTCTTC. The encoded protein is CASSGGGAHNEQFF.

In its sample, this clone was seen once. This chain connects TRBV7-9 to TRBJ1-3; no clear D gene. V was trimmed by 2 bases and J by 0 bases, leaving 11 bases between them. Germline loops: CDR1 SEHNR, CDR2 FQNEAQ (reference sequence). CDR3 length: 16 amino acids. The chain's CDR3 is CASSLRRANSGNTIYF. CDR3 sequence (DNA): TGTGCCAGCAGCTTACGGAGGGCGAACTCTGGAAACACCATATATTTT.

CDR3 nucleotides: TGTGCCAGCAGTTCCTCCCCGGGCCTTACCGATCAGCCCCAGCATTTT. Translating gives CASSSSPGLTDQPQHF. V usage is TRBV9 and J usage is TRBJ1-5; D gene unclear. This CDR3 region has 16 residues. V was shortened by 5 bases and J by 5 bases, with 20 bases between the two germline ends. Germline CDR1 SGDLS, CDR2 YYNGEE.

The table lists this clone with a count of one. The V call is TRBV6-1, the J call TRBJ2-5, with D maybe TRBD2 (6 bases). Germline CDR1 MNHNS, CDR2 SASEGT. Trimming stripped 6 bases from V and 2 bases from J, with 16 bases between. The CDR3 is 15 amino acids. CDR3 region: CASSGTGLSQETQYF. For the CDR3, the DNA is TGTGCCAGCAGCGGAACGGGACTCAGTCAAGAGACCCAGTACTTC.

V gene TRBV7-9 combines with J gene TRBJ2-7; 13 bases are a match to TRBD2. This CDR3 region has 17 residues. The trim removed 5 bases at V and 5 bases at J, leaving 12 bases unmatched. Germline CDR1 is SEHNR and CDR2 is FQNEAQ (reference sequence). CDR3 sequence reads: CASSPTGTSGIPNEQYF. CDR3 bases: TGTGCCAGCAGCCCCACAGGGACTAGCGGGATCCCCAACGAGCAGTACTTC.

This CDR3 reads CASSPPRGGTEAFF. In DNA, the CDR3 is TGTGCCAGCAGTCCACCCCGGGGGGGCACTGAAGCTTTCTTT. The chain couples TRBV7-3 to TRBJ1-1, with D maybe TRBD1 (5 bases). Germline loops: CDR1 SGHTA, CDR2 FQGTGA. This CDR3 contains 14 residues. V was shortened by 6 bases and J by 4 bases, with 15 bases between the two germline ends.

The DNA for the CDR3 is TGTGCCAGCAGGGACAACTCCTACGAGCAGTACTTC. It specifies CASRDNSYEQYF. The chain links TRBV2 to TRBJ2-7, with a weak D call TRBD1 (5 bases). V was trimmed by 6 bases and J by 0 bases, leaving 6 bases between them. Germline V gene sequence: CDR1 SNHLY, CDR2 FYNNEI. This CDR3 is built from 12 residues.